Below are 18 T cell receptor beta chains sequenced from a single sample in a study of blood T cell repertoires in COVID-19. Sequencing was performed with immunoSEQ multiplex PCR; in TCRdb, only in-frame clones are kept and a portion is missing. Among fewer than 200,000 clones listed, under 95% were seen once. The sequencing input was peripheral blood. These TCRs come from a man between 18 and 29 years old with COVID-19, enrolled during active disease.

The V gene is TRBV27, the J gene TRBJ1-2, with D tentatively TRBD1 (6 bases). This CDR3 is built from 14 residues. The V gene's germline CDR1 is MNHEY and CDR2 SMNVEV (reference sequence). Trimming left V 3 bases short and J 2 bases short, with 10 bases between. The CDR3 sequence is CASSFGGQNYGYTF. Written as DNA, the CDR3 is TGTGCCAGCAGTTTCGGGGGGCAGAACTATGGCTACACCTTC.

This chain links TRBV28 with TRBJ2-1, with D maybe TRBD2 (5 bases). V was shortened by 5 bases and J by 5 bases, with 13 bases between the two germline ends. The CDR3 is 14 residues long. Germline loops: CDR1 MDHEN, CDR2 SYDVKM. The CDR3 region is CASSTARGDNEQFF. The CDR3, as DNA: TGTGCCAGCAGTACGGCCCGGGGAGACAATGAGCAGTTCTTC.

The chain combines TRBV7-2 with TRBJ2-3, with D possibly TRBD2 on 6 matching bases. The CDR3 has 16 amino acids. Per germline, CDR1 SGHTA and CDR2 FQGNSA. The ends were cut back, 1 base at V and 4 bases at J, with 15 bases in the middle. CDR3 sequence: CASSLGYGSVSDTQYF. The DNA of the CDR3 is TGTGCCAGCAGCTTAGGTTACGGGAGTGTGTCAGATACGCAGTATTTT.

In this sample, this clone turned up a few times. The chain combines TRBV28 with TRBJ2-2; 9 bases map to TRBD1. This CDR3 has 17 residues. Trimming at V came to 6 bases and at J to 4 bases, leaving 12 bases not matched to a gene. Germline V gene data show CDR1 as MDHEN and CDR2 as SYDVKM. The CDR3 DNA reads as TGTGCCAGCAGCATAGGGGACAGGGCCTTCGGCACCGGGGAGCTGTTTTTT. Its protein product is CASSIGDRAFGTGELFF. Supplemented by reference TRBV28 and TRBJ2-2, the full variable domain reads DVKVTQSSRYLVKRTGEKVFLECVQDMDHENMFWYRQDPGLGLRLIYFSYDVKMKEKGDIPEGYSVSREKKERFSLILESASTNQTSMYLCASSIGDRAFGTGELFFGEGSRLTVL.

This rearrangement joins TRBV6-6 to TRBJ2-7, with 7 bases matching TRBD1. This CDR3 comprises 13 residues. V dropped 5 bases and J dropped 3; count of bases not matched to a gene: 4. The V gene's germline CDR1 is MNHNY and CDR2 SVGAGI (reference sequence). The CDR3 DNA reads TGTGCCAGCAGTCCAACAGGGGACTACGAGCAGTACTTC. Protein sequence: CASSPTGDYEQYF.

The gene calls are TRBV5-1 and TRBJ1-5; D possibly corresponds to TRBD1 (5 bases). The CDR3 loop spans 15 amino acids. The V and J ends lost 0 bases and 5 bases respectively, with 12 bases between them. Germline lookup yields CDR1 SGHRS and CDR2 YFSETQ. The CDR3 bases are TGCGCCAGCAGCTTGGAGGGGACTCTAGATCAGCCCCAGCATTTT. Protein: CASSLEGTLDQPQHF.

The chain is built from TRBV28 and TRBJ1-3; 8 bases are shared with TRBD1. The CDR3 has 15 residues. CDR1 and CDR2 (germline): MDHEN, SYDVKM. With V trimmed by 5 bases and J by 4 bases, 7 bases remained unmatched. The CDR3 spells CASSPYRDRGNTIYF. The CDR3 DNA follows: TGTGCCAGCAGTCCCTACCGGGACAGGGGAAACACCATATATTTT.

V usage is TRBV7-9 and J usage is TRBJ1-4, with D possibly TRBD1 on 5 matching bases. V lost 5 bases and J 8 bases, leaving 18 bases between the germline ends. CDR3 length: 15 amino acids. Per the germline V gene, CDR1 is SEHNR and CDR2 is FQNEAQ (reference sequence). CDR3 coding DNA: TGTGCCAGCAGCCCGGTCGGGGGGAGGGGAGAAAAACTGTTTTTT. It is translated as CASSPVGGRGEKLFF. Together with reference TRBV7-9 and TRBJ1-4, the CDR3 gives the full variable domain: DTGVSQNPRHKITKRGQNVTFRCDPISEHNRLYWYRQTLGQGPEFLTYFQNEAQLEKSRLLSDRFSAERPKGSFSTLEIQRTEQGDSAMYLCASSPVGGRGEKLFFGSGTQLSVL.

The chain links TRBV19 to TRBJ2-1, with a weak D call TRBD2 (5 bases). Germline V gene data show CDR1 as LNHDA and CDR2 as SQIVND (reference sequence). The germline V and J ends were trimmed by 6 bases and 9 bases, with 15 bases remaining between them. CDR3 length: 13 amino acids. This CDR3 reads CASSPLLVAEQFF. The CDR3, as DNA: TGTGCCAGTAGCCCCTTACTAGTAGCTGAGCAGTTCTTC.

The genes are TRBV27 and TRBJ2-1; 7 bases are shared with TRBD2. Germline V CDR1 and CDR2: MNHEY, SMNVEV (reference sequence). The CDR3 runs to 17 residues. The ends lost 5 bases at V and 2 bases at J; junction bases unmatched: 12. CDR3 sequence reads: CASSHKGPLAAYNEQFF. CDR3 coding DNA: TGTGCCAGCAGTCATAAGGGACCCCTAGCGGCCTACAATGAGCAGTTCTTC.

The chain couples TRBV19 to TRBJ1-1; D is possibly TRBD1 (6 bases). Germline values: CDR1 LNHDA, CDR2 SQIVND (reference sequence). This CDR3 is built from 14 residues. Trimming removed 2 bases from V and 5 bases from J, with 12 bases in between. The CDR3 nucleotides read TGTGCCAGTAGTATATTGGGGGCTTGGACTGAAGCTTTCTTT. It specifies CASSILGAWTEAFF.

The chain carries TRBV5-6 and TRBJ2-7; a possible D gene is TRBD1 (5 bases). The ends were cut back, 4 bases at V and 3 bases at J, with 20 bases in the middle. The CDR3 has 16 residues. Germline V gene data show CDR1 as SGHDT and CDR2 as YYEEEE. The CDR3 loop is CASSQPAGINGYEQYF. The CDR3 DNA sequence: TGTGCCAGCAGCCAACCTGCAGGGATCAATGGCTACGAGCAGTACTTC.

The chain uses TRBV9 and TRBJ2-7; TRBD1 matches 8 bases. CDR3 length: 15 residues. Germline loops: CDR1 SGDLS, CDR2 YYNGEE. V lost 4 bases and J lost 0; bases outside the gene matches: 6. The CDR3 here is CASSPRTGGSYEQYF. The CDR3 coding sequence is TGTGCCAGCAGCCCCCGAACAGGGGGCTCCTACGAGCAGTACTTC.

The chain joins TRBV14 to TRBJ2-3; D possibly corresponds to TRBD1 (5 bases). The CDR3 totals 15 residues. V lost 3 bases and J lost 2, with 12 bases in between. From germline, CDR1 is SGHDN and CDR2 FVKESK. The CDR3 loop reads CASSHLDTDTDTQYF. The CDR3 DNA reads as TGTGCCAGCAGCCACCTGGACACCGACACAGATACGCAGTATTTT.

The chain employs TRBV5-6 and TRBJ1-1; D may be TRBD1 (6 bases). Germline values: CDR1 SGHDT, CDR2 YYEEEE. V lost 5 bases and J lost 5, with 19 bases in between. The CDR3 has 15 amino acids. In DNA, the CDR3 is TGTGCCAGCAGGCCGGACTGGGGGCGCGGGACTGAAGCTTTCTTT. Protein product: CASRPDWGRGTEAFF.

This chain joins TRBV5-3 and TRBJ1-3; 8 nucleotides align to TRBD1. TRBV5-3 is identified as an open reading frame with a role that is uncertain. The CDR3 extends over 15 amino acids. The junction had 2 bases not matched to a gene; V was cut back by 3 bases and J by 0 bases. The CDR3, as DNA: TGTGCCAGAAGCTCGGGGACAGGCTCTGGAAACACCATATATTTT. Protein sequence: CARSSGTGSGNTIYF.

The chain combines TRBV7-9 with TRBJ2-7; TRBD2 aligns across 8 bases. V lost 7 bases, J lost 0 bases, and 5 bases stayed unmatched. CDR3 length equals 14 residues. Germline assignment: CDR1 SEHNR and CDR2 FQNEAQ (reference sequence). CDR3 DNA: TGTGCCAGCACACAAGCGGGAGTCTCCTACGAGCAGTACTTC. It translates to CASTQAGVSYEQYF.

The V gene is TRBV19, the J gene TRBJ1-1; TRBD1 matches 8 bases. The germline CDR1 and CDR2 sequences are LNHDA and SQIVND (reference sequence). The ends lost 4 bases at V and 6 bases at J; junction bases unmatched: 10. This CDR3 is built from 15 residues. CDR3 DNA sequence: TGTGCCAGTAGTACCTGGACAGGGTTGGTCCCTGAAGCTTTCTTT. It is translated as CASSTWTGLVPEAFF.